Below, 21 T cell receptor beta chains from the same sample are listed, as sequenced in a study of cytomegalovirus exposure and HLA in healthy donors. Primers for the PCR totalled 60 Vbeta and 13 Jbeta. Clones were read by immunoSEQ multiplex PCR, and TCRdb kept only the in-frame ones, dropping some. Its listing shows tens of thousands of clones. Sequenced input: PBMCs. The source is a man aged 25 to 40 in good health and CMV-seropositive.

V usage is TRBV4-1 and J usage is TRBJ1-4; no clear D. Germline V lookup: CDR1 MGHRA, CDR2 YSYEKL. Trimming removed 1 base from V and 6 bases from J, with 3 bases in between. CDR3 length: 12 amino acids. CDR3 amino acids: CASSQVYEKLFF. DNA of the CDR3: TGCGCCAGCAGCCAAGTCTATGAAAAACTGTTTTTT.

As for this clone: The same CDR3 also results from other DNA sequences found in this sample. The V and J genes are TRBV18 and TRBJ1-2, with TRBD1 matching 11 bases. The CDR3 runs to 15 residues. V trimming: 1 base; J trimming: 2 bases; junction bases outside the gene matches: 0. In germline, CDR1 is KGHSH, CDR2 LQKENI. CDR3 sequence reads: CASSPRTGGNYGYTF. Here the CDR3 DNA reads TGTGCCAGCTCACCACGGACAGGGGGCAACTATGGCTACACCTTC.

The chain couples TRBV29-1 to TRBJ2-7, with 12 bases fitting TRBD2. The CDR3 extends over 14 amino acids. The J segment lost 6 bases and the V segment lost 1 base, leaving 4 bases of the junction unmatched. Per the germline V gene, CDR1 is SQVTM and CDR2 is ANQGSEA. Written as DNA, the CDR3 is TGCAGCGTTGAAGGACTAGCGGGAGCTTCCGAGCAGTACTTC. It codes for CSVEGLAGASEQYF.

The CDR3 nucleotides read TGCGCCAGCAGCCAAGATCAACGGGCAGGGCCCGACAATGAGCAGTTCTTC. Amino acids: CASSQDQRAGPDNEQFF. This chain connects TRBV4-1 to TRBJ2-1, with a possible D match to TRBD1 (5 bases). The V end lost 0 bases, the J end lost 5 bases, and 17 bases lay between the germline ends. This CDR3 has 17 residues. The germline V gene has CDR1 MGHRA and CDR2 YSYEKL.

The chain is built from TRBV6-1 and TRBJ2-1; weak D call: TRBD1 (5 bases). The V gene's germline CDR1 is MNHNS and CDR2 SASEGT. The CDR3 contains 16 residues. V shed 0 bases and J shed 6 bases, with 15 bases lying between them. CDR3 coding DNA: TGTGCCAGCAGTGAAGCCAGGTATTATAGGGGCAATGAGCAGTTCTTC. It is translated as CASSEARYYRGNEQFF.

Concerning this clone: This specimen includes other DNA sequences encoding the same CDR3. The J gene is TRBJ1-5, the V gene TRBV4-1; D gene unclear. This CDR3 has 14 residues. Trimming left V 1 base short and J 3 bases short, with 7 bases between. Germline lookup yields CDR1 MGHRA and CDR2 YSYEKL. CDR3 protein: CASSQAEYNQPQHF. The CDR3 DNA is TGCGCCAGCAGCCAAGCGGAGTACAATCAGCCCCAGCATTTT.

This chain links TRBV5-6 with TRBJ2-2; 12 nucleotides agree with TRBD1. The CDR3 has 16 residues. V lost 4 bases to trimming and J lost 7 bases; unmatched junction nucleotides: 8. Germline CDR1 SGHDT, CDR2 YYEEEE. The CDR3 loop is CASSEWDRGLSGELFF. In nucleotides, the CDR3 is TGTGCCAGCAGCGAATGGGACAGGGGGCTGAGCGGGGAGCTGTTTTTT.

The chain couples TRBV7-9 to TRBJ1-6; a possible D gene is TRBD1 (5 bases). Germline V lookup: CDR1 SEHNR, CDR2 FQNEAQ (reference sequence). Trimming removed 4 bases from V and 9 bases from J, with 22 bases in between. CDR3 size: 17 residues. In DNA form, the CDR3 reads TGTGCCAGCAGCTACTCATCCCTTACGGGGGTGAGTTCACCCCTCCACTTT. This codes for CASSYSSLTGVSSPLHF.

CDR3 region: CASSKRGESNQPQHF. CDR3 in DNA: TGTGCCAGCAGCAAAAGAGGAGAGAGCAATCAGCCCCAGCATTTT. V and J are TRBV4-2 and TRBJ1-5; D call uncertain. Trimming removed 5 bases at V and 1 base at J, with 12 bases between. This CDR3 region has 15 residues. Germline V lookup: CDR1 LGHNA, CDR2 YNFKEQ.

To note about this clone: Sequence at one end of the junction differs from germline and may be a read error. The sample has other DNA sequences that encode this CDR3 too. The chain combines TRBV6-4 with TRBJ1-6; D possibly corresponds to TRBD1 (5 bases). The CDR3 loop spans 14 amino acids. Germline CDR1 and CDR2: MRHNA and SNTAGT. CDR3 protein: CASSDSAGNSPLHF. The CDR3 region has the DNA TGTGCCAGCAGTGACTCCGCAGGGAATTCACCCCTACACTTT.

This rearrangement joins TRBV18 to TRBJ2-1, with 7 bases fitting TRBD1. CDR1 KGHSH and CDR2 LQKENI come from the germline V gene. The CDR3 runs 13 residues. J gave up 8 bases and V 4 bases, and 5 bases lay outside the gene matches. This chain's CDR3 is CASSLTQGDEQFF. For the CDR3, the DNA is TGTGCCAGCTCACTGACTCAGGGGGATGAGCAGTTCTTC.

This chain connects TRBV10-3 to TRBJ1-2; D not certain. Trimming left V 6 bases short and J 0 bases short, with 8 bases between. The germline CDR1 and CDR2 sequences are ENHRY and SYGVKD. The CDR3 is made up of 13 amino acids. CDR3 amino acids: CAIRIRTNYGYTF. The CDR3, as DNA: TGTGCCATCAGGATCAGGACTAACTATGGCTACACCTTC.

The gene calls are TRBV18 and TRBJ2-7; 7 nucleotides align to TRBD2. The CDR3 is 14 residues long. V lost 6 bases to trimming and J lost 2 bases; unmatched junction nucleotides: 7. Germline loops: CDR1 KGHSH, CDR2 LQKENI. CDR3 sequence reads: CASSLSGDAYEQYF. In nucleotides, the CDR3 is TGTGCCAGCTCCCTGAGCGGGGACGCCTACGAGCAGTACTTC.

V gene TRBV4-1 combines with J gene TRBJ2-3, with 13 bases identical to TRBD2. The CDR3 runs to 19 residues. The V gene end was trimmed by 5 bases and the J gene end by 6 bases; junction bases not matched to a gene: 17. The germline V gene encodes CDR1 MGHRA and CDR2 YSYEKL. Here the CDR3 DNA reads TGCGCCAGCAGCGGGATAAATGGCCTACTAGCGGGAGGGAGGGATACGCAGTATTTT. Translation: CASSGINGLLAGGRDTQYF.

The chain is built from TRBV4-1 and TRBJ2-2; TRBD1 aligns across 9 bases. The CDR3 runs 16 residues. Germline CDR1 is MGHRA and CDR2 is YSYEKL. Trimming took 3 bases from V and 8 from J; bases not matched to a gene: 10. As DNA, the CDR3 is TGCGCCAGCAGCCATTGGACAGGGGAAAAAAGGGGGGAGCTGTTTTTT. Protein sequence: CASSHWTGEKRGELFF.

This sequence joins TRBV2 and TRBJ1-1; D may be TRBD1 (6 bases). Germline V CDR1 and CDR2: SNHLY, FYNNEI. The CDR3 covers 14 residues. Trimming took off 6 bases at V and 1 base at J, with 12 bases between the two ends. The CDR3 spells CASRLDRWNTEAFF. The CDR3 nucleotides are TGTGCCAGCAGGCTCGACAGGTGGAACACTGAAGCTTTCTTT. Together with reference TRBV2 and TRBJ1-1, the CDR3 gives the full variable domain: EPEVTQTPSHQVTQMGQEVILRCVPISNHLYFYWYRQILGQKVEFLVSFYNNEISEKSEIFDDQFSVERPDGSNFTLKIRSTKLEDSAMYFCASRLDRWNTEAFFGQGTRLTVV.

This chain links TRBV5-8 with TRBJ2-3, with 8 bases lining up with TRBD2. This CDR3 comprises 14 residues. The V gene end was trimmed by 9 bases and the J gene end by 2 bases; junction bases not matched to a gene: 8. The V gene's germline CDR1 is SGHTS and CDR2 YDEGEE. The DNA of the CDR3 is TGTGCCACCAGAGGAGCGGGGGACACAGATACGCAGTATTTT. Translated: CATRGAGDTDTQYF.

The gene calls are TRBV30 and TRBJ2-1; 8 nucleotides match TRBD2. From germline, CDR1 is GTSNPN and CDR2 SVGIG (reference sequence). V gave up 3 bases and J gave up 5 bases; unmatched junction bases: 12. The CDR3 runs to 16 residues. CDR3 loop: CAWRHQVAGSDNEQFF. The CDR3 nucleotides read TGTGCCTGGAGGCACCAGGTAGCGGGATCCGACAATGAGCAGTTCTTC.

This rearrangement joins TRBV7-9 to TRBJ1-5; D remains ambiguous. V lost 1 base to trimming and J lost 7 bases, with 8 bases between them. Looked up from germline, CDR1 is SEHNR and CDR2 is FQNEAQ (reference sequence). The CDR3 is made up of 13 amino acids. The chain's CDR3 is CASSLGGGQPQHF. The CDR3, as DNA: TGTGCCAGCAGCTTAGGGGGAGGGCAGCCCCAGCATTTT. Using reference TRBV7-9 and TRBJ1-5 for the parts outside the CDR3, the full variable domain is DTGVSQNPRHKITKRGQNVTFRCDPISEHNRLYWYRQTLGQGPEFLTYFQNEAQLEKSRLLSDRFSAERPKGSFSTLEIQRTEQGDSAMYLCASSLGGGQPQHFGDGTRLSIL.

J is TRBJ2-7 and V is TRBV30, with 8 positions matching TRBD1. The J segment lost 2 bases and the V segment lost 5 bases, leaving 8 bases of the junction unmatched. The length of the CDR3 is 14 residues. Germline V gene lookup returns CDR1 GTSNPN and CDR2 SVGIG (reference sequence). The CDR3 DNA reads as TGTGCCTGGGGGGGACAGGAGCAAGCCTACGAGCAGTACTTC. Its translation: CAWGGQEQAYEQYF.

This chain joins TRBV19 and TRBJ2-1, with 7 bases identical to TRBD1. Germline V gene lookup returns CDR1 LNHDA and CDR2 SQIVND (reference sequence). V trimming: 3 bases; J trimming: 5 bases; junction bases outside the gene matches: 4. The CDR3 extends over 14 amino acids. The CDR3 loop reads CASSIMGQNNEQFF. In DNA form, the CDR3 reads TGTGCCAGTAGTATCATGGGACAGAACAATGAGCAGTTCTTC.